This T cell receptor beta chain was profiled in a study of T cells in Graves' hyperthyroidism and ophthalmopathy (dated by TCRdb to the late 2010s). Notes on the research overall: Peripheral blood samples were taken at initial diagnosis, before any treatment was given. The approximately 90 discovery patients were divided at random into training and test sets in a 7:3 ratio. After blood sampling, hyperthyroidism patients were treated with methimazole at a starting dose of 30 mg daily, and ophthalmopathy patients were treated with high-dose intravenous methylprednisolone. According to the paper, TCR Vbeta CDR3 sequencing was carried out on approximately 140 peripheral blood samples, which came from 40 to 45 ophthalmopathy, around 75 hyperthyroidism and about 17 progressor patients. In more than five Graves' hyperthyroidism patients, the study also compared T-cell repertoires from thyroid tissue with T-cell repertoires from blood. TCR V-J signatures able to tell the groups apart were searched for in a discovery cohort of approximately 95 patients, of whom around 42 had Graves' ophthalmopathy and under 65 had stable Graves' hyperthyroidism. Whether ophthalmopathy could be predicted prospectively was tested in an independent validation cohort made up of some 20 hyperthyroidism patients plus 17 patients who later progressed to ophthalmopathy.

CDR1 and CDR2, looked up from the germline V gene, are MNHNS and SASEGT. Ends trimmed: V by 5 bases, J by 0 bases; bases unmatched to a gene: 10. Counted from cysteine to phenylalanine, this CDR3 has 18 amino acids. The retained sequence is limited to the CDR3, 54 bases, with the frame set at the first base. General findings and caveats noted by the study authors: A model built on a 13 V-J signature distinguished ophthalmopathy from stable hyperthyroidism, reaching 85% to 90% sensitivity and under 84% specificity in cross-validation and 80%/75% in testing. Most expanded thyroid clonotypes (frequency above 0.001) were also found in blood, which suggests that blood repertoires may mirror thyroid immune responses. In validation, the model predicted progression to ophthalmopathy with roughly 70% sensitivity and approximately 72% specificity, a median of 6.5 months before onset. Sample size was not statistically predetermined, and blinding of investigators to group allocation was not performed.

The TCR beta CDR3 regions were amplified from the RNA transcripts. The TCR CDR3 was subjected to a first round of RT-PCR using the HTBI primer set and the Qiagen OneStep RT-PCR kit. The libraries were constructed in a second round of multiplex PCR and then size-selected and purified. Paired-end sequencing of the libraries was performed with 100 bp reads on an Illumina HiSeq2000. Under the source paper's analysis protocol: SOAPnuke was used to process the raw data, throwing out any read that contained adapters or uncalled bases, had a mean Phred below 15, or lacked an exact constant-primer or identifier match. COPE v1.2.5 was used to merge high-quality paired reads, and clonotypes were defined as unique nucleotide sequences. MiTCR v1.1 was used to align clonotypes to the IMGT TRBV, TRBD and TRBJ reference segments. The analysis was restricted to V-J combinations with a frequency above 0.0001, which together covered 99.2% of the repertoires. A TCS score was defined as the ratio of F50 (clonal expansion) to E x V (chaos), with BLOSUM62-based TCRdist applied between CDR3 peptides within each V-J. Welch's t-statistics and random forest reduced 450 to 600 V-J features to 10 to 15, which were used in a naive Bayes classifier (R e1071). TCRdb ran its own pipeline on the public reads, namely fastp trimming at Q25 and MiXCR clone calling, and kept in-frame beta chains. A single entry per CDR3 protein holds the most common genes and DNA from its merged rows. What appears here as the V and J calls and clone size reflects TCRdb's work, not the paper's. Counted in this sample were around 600,000 distinct CDR3 sequences; 14% of them appeared once. The ten top clones hold roughly 7% of the sample.

In the ophthalmopathy patients, disease was moderately to severely active, with a Clinical Activity Score of 3 or more, a NOSPECS grade of 4 or more, and a duration of less than 3 months. Patients with uncontrolled infections, other autoimmune diseases, pregnancy or lactation were excluded. Clinical symptoms, serum thyroxine and TRAb, thyroid ultrasound, and orbital computed tomography formed the basis for the diagnoses. Ficoll-Paque density gradient centrifugation was used to isolate PBMCs from about 10 ml of fresh peripheral blood. Total RNA was extracted using Trizol reagent, and RNA quality was assessed on an Agilent 2100 Bioanalyzer. On this clonotype: Its cognate antigen has yet to be identified. Nothing much larger sits one base from this clone, and base qualities are not available.

The V and J segments used are TRBV6-1 and TRBJ1-6, and TRBD1 matches 7 of the central bases. Input material: blood. The origin of this receptor is a woman younger than 35 with Graves' ophthalmopathy. The DNA is as follows: TGTGCCAGCAGTTCCATATCAGGGGGGAGCTCCTATAATTCACCCCTCCACTTT. Its amino acids are CASSSISGGSSYNSPLHF.